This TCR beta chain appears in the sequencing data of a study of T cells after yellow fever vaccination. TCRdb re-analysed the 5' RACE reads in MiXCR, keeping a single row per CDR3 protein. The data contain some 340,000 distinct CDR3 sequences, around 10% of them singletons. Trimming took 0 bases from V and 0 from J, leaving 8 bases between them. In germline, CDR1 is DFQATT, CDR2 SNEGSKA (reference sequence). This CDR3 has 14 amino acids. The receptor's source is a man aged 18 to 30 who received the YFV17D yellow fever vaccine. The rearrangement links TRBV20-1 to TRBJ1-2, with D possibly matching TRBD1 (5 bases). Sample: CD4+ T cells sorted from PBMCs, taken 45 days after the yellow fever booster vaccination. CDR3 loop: CSARDRESNYGYTF. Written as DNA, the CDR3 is TGCAGTGCTAGAGACAGGGAGTCTAACTATGGCTACACCTTC.